This TCR beta chain was recovered during a study of CD8 T cells in Susac syndrome. An input of roughly 0.5 to 1 ug of RNA was subjected to reverse transcription using random hexamers. TCRdb re-called the immunoSEQ multiplex PCR reads with MiXCR, one entry per CDR3 protein. The table has about 210,000 distinct CDR3 sequences, over 90% seen once. The sequencing input was CD4+ T cells from PBMCs. The origin of this receptor is a human donor with multiple sclerosis.

The CDR3 nucleotides are TGTGCCAGCAGTTTCCTTGAAGAGACCCAGTACTTC. Residues: CASSFLEETQYF. V and J are TRBV12-3 or TRBV12-4 and TRBJ2-5; D is unclear. With 3 bases removed from V and 3 bases from J, the gap between germline ends came to 5 bases. This CDR3 has 12 residues.